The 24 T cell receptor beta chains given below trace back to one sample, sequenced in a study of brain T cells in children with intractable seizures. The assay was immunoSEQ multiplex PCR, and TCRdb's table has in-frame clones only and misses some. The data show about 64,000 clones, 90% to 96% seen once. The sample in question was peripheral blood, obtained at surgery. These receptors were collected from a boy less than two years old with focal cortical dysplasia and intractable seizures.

For the CDR3, the DNA is TGTGCCAGCAGTTCTTTGCTAGCGCGCCTAGACAATGAGCAGTTCTTC. Encoded protein: CASSSLLARLDNEQFF. The genes are TRBV6-2 or TRBV6-3 and TRBJ2-1, with D tentatively TRBD2 (6 bases). V lost 4 bases, J lost 5 bases, and 18 bases lay in between. From germline, CDR1 is MNHEY and CDR2 SVGEGT. The CDR3 spans 16 residues.

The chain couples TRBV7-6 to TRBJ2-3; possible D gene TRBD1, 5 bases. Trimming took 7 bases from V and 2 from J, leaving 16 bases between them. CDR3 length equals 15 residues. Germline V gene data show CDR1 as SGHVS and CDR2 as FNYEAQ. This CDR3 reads CASTQGGQPTDTQYF. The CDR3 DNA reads TGTGCCAGCACCCAGGGTGGGCAGCCCACAGATACGCAGTATTTT.

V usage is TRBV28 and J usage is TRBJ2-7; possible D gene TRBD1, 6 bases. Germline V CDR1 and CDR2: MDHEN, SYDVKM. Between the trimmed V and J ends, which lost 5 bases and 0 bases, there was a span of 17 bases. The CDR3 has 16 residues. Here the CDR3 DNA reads TGTGCCAGCAGTCTGGATCCCGGGACAACCTCCTACGAGCAGTACTTC. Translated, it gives CASSLDPGTTSYEQYF.

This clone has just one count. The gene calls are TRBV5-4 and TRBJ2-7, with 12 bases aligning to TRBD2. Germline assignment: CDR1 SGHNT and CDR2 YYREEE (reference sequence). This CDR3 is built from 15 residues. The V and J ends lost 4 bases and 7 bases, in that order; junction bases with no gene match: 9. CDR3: CASSLHGLAGLEQYF. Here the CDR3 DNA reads TGTGCCAGCAGCCTCCACGGACTAGCGGGGCTTGAGCAGTACTTC.

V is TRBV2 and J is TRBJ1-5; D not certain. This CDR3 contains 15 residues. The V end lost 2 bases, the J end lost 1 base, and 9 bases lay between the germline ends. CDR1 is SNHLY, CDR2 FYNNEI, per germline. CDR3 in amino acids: CASSESVPSNQPQHF. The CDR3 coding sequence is TGTGCCAGCAGTGAATCGGTGCCGAGCAATCAGCCCCAGCATTTT.

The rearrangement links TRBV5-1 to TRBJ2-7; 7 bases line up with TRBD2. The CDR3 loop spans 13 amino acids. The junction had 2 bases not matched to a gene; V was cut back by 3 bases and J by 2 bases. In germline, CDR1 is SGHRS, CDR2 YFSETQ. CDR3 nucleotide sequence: TGCGCCAGCAGCTGGGACTACCCCTACGAGCAGTACTTC. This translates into CASSWDYPYEQYF.

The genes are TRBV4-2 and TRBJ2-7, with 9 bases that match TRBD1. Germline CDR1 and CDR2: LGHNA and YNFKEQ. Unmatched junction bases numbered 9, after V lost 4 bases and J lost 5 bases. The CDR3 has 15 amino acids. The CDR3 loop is CASSPPLGTGNEQYF. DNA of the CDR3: TGTGCCAGCAGCCCTCCGCTAGGGACAGGGAACGAGCAGTACTTC.

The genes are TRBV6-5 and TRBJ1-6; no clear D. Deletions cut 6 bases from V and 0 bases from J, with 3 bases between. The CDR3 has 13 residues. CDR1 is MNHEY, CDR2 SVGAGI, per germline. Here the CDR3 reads CASRGSYNSPLHF. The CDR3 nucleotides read TGTGCCAGCAGGGGCTCCTATAATTCACCCCTCCACTTT.

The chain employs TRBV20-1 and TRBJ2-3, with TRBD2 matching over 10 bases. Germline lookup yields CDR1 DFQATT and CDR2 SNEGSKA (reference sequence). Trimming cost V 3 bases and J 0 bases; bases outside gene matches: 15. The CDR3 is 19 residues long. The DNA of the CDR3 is TGCAGTGCTAGTAGGCCTAGCGGGGGCACCACCCCTAGCACAGATACGCAGTATTTT. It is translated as CSASRPSGGTTPSTDTQYF.

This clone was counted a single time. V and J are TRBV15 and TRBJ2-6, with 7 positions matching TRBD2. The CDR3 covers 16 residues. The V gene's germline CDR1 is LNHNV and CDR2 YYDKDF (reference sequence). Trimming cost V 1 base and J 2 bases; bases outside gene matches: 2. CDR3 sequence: CATSRGGGTGANVLTF. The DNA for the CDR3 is TGTGCCACCAGCAGAGGGGGAGGGACTGGGGCCAACGTCCTGACTTTC.

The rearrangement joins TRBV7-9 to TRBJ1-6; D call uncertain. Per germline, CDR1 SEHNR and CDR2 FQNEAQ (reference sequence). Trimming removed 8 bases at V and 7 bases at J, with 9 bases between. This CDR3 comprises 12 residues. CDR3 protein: CASGRGNSPLHF. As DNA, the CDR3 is TGTGCCAGCGGGCGGGGAAATTCACCCCTCCACTTT.

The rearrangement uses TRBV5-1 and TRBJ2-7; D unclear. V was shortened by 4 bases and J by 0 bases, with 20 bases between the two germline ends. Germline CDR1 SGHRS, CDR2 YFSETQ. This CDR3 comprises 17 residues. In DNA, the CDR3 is TGCGCCAGCAGCGCTGGCGTTCAGGTGGCCAGCTCCTACGAGCAGTACTTC. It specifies CASSAGVQVASSYEQYF.

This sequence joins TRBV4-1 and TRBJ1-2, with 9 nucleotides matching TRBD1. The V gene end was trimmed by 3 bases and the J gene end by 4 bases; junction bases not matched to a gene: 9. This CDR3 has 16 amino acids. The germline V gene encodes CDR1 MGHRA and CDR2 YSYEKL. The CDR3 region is CASSHLLGTGIYGYTF. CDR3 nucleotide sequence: TGCGCCAGCAGCCATCTCCTCGGGACAGGGATCTATGGCTACACCTTC.

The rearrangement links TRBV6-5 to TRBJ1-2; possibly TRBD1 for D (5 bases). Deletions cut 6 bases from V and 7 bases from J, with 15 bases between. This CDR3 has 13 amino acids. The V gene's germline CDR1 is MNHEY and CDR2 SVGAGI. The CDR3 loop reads CASRPLVGGGYTF. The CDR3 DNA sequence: TGTGCCAGCAGACCCCTCGTGGGGGGTGGCTACACCTTC.

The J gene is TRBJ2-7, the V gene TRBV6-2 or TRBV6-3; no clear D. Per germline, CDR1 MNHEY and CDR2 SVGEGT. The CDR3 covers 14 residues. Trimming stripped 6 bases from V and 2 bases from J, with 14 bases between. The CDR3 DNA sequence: TGTGCCAGCAGCTCAATCGACGCCACCTACGAGCAGTACTTC. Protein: CASSSIDATYEQYF.

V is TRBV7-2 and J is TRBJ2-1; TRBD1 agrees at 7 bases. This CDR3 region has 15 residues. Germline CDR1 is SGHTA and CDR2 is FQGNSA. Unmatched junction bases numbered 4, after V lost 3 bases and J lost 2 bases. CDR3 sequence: CASSFDRDAYNEQFF. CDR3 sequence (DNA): TGTGCCAGCAGCTTTGACAGGGATGCCTACAATGAGCAGTTCTTC.

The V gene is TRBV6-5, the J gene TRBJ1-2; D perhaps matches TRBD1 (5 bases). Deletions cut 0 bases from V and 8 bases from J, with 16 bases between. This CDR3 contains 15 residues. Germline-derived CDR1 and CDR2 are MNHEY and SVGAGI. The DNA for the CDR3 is TGTGCCAGCAGTTACTCTGCAGGGACCCTAGGCGGCTACACCTTC. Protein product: CASSYSAGTLGGYTF.

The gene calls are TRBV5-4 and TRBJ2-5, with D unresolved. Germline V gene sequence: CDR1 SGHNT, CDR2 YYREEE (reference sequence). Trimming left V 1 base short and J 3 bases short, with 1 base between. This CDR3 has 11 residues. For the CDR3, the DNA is TGTGCCAGCAGCTTGAAAGAGACCCAGTACTTC. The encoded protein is CASSLKETQYF. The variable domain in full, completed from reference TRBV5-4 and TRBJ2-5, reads ETGVTQSPTHLIKTRGQQVTLRCSSQSGHNTVSWYQQALGQGPQFIFQYYREEENGRGNFPPRFSGLQFPNYSSELNVNALELDDSALYLCASSLKETQYFGPGTRLLVL.

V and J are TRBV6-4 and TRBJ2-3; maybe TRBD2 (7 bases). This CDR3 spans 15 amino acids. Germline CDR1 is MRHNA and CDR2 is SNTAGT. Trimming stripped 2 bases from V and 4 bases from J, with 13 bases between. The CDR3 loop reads CASSDEWGGADTQYF. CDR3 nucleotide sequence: TGTGCCAGCAGTGACGAGTGGGGGGGCGCAGATACGCAGTATTTT.

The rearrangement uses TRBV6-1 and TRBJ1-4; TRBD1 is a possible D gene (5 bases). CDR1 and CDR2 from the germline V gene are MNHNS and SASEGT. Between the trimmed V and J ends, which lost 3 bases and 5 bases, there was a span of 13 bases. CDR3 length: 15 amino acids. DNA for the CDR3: TGTGCCAGCAGTGATGGGGGGAATTCCAATGAAAAACTGTTTTTT. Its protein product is CASSDGGNSNEKLFF.

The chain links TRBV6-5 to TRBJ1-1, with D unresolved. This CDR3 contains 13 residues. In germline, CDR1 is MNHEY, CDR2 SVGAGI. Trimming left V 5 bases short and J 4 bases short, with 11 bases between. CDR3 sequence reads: CASSQTDVTEAFF. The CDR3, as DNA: TGTGCCAGCAGTCAAACCGATGTCACTGAAGCTTTCTTT.

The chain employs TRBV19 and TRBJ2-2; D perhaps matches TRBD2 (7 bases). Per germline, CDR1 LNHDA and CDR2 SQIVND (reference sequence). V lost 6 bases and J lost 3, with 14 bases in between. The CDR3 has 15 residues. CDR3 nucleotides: TGTGCCAGTAGCAGCTTAGGGGGGGACACCGGGGAGCTGTTTTTT. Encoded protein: CASSSLGGDTGELFF.

For the CDR3, the DNA is TGTGCCAGCAGCCAAGGACGTAGCTCCTACAATGAGCAGTTCTTC. This codes for CASSQGRSSYNEQFF. The chain couples TRBV3-1 (or the pseudogene TRBV3-2) to TRBJ2-1; D uncertain. Germline assignment: CDR1 LGHDT and CDR2 YNNKEL (reference sequence). The CDR3 has 15 amino acids. V lost 1 base to trimming and J lost 0 bases, with 7 bases between them.

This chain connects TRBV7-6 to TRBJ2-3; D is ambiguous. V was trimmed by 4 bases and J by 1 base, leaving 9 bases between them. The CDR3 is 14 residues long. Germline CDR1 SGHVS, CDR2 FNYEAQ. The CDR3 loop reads CASSSRWGTDTQYF. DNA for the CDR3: TGTGCCAGCAGCTCCAGATGGGGCACAGATACGCAGTATTTT.